The rows below give T cell receptor beta chains drawn from one sample of a study of vaccination effects on CD4 cells after COVID-19. The antigens of these receptors remain unknown. Only in-frame clones appear in the TCRdb table, and some are missing; sequencing was by immunoSEQ multiplex PCR. The table lists approximately 78,000 clones, around 80% of them singletons. The sequencing here drew on CD4+ T cells from PBMCs cultured with HCoV-229E spike peptides, taken after COVID-19 vaccination. The receptors here all came from a human donor who received a COVID-19 vaccine. CDR3s include the opening cysteine and the closing phenylalanine or tryptophan. D genes are given only for firm matches. Some rows mark clone size as missing; the rest say once, few, many or name a class of expanded clone.

v_gene,d_gene,abundance,j_gene,CDR3aa,CDR3nt
TRBV5-1,.,.,TRBJ1-6,CASSLGGRGEVNSPLHF,TGCGCCAGCAGCTTGGGGGGCCGGGGGGAAGTTAATTCACCCCTCCACTTT
TRBV24-1,.,.,TRBJ2-2,CATSDPGKTGELFF,TGTGCCACCAGTGATCCTGGGAAAACCGGGGAGCTGTTTTTT
TRBV27,.,once,TRBJ1-6,CASSLTPLGRNYNSPLHF,TGTGCCAGCAGTTTAACCCCCCTCGGACGGAACTATAATTCACCCCTCCACTTT
TRBV6-5,.,.,TRBJ2-3,CATGRGDTQYF,TGTGCCACCGGACGGGGGGATACGCAGTATTTT
TRBV6-2/TRBV6-3,.,once,TRBJ2-2,CASSYSGRTGELFF,TGTGCCAGCAGTTACAGCGGGCGAACCGGGGAGCTGTTTTTT
TRBV4-2,TRBD2,.,TRBJ2-3,CASSPGTSGVTDTQYF,TGTGCCAGCAGCCCGGGGACTAGCGGGGTAACAGATACGCAGTATTTT
TRBV3-1/TRBV3-2,.,.,TRBJ2-6,CASSPYQGGSGANVLTF,TGTGCCAGCAGCCCCTATCAGGGTGGCTCTGGGGCCAACGTCCTGACTTTC
TRBV9,TRBD2,.,TRBJ2-3,CASSDGTSRGTQYF,TGTGCCAGCAGCGACGGGACTAGCCGAGGTACGCAGTATTTT
TRBV6-2/TRBV6-3,.,.,TRBJ1-1,CASSLRGGNTEAFF,TGTGCCAGCAGTTTGAGAGGGGGGAACACTGAAGCTTTCTTT
TRBV9,TRBD1,.,TRBJ1-2,CASSEGVTGRYGYTF,TGTGCCAGCAGCGAGGGAGTGACAGGGCGCTATGGCTACACCTTC
TRBV3-1/TRBV3-2,.,.,TRBJ1-4,CASSQGGSNEKLFF,TGTGCCAGCAGCCAAGGGGGCTCCAATGAAAAACTGTTTTTT
TRBV6-4,.,.,TRBJ2-2,CASSEQGNTGELFF,TGTGCCAGCAGTGAACAGGGGAACACCGGGGAGCTGTTTTTT
TRBV10-2,.,once,TRBJ1-4,CASSDRGRSTNEKLFF,TGCGCCAGCAGTGATCGGGGGCGTTCAACTAATGAAAAACTGTTTTTT
TRBV6-2/TRBV6-3,.,few,TRBJ2-3,CASSAADTQYF,TGTGCCAGCAGTGCAGCCGATACGCAGTATTTT
TRBV9,.,.,TRBJ2-6,CASSVAGGLSGANVLTF,TGTGCCAGCAGCGTAGCGGGGGGCCTCTCTGGGGCCAACGTCCTGACTTTC
TRBV7-8,.,few,TRBJ1-6,CASSLVGDNSPLHF,TGTGCCAGCAGCTTAGTGGGGGATAATTCACCCCTCCACTTT
TRBV28,.,.,TRBJ1-6,CASSSTVSYNSPLHF,TGTGCCAGCAGCTCGACGGTCTCCTATAATTCACCCCTCCACTTT
TRBV3-1/TRBV3-2,TRBD1,.,TRBJ1-2,CASSEPLTGGGYTF,TGTGCCAGCAGCGAGCCGTTGACAGGGGGCGGCTACACCTTC
TRBV5-1,.,.,TRBJ2-1,CASSPRTYNNEQFF,TGCGCCAGCAGCCCTCGGACTTATAACAATGAGCAGTTCTTC
TRBV27,.,.,TRBJ1-3,CASSPRVGDSGNTIYF,TGTGCCAGCAGTCCCCGTGTAGGAGACTCTGGAAACACCATATATTTT
TRBV5-4,.,.,TRBJ1-1,CASSSRVGTEAFF,TGTGCCAGCAGCTCCAGGGTAGGGACTGAAGCTTTCTTT
TRBV6-5,.,.,TRBJ1-2,CASYRGGINVYGYTF,TGTGCCAGCTATAGGGGTGGAATAAATGTCTATGGCTACACCTTC
TRBV10-2,.,.,TRBJ2-3,CASSDITLTDTQYF,TGCGCCAGCAGTGATATCACCCTCACAGATACGCAGTATTTT
TRBV5-1,.,.,TRBJ2-3,CASSLIAAPSTDTQYF,TGCGCCAGCAGCTTGATAGCGGCGCCATCCACAGATACGCAGTATTTT
TRBV21-1,.,.,TRBJ1-1,CASSKGHRGDLPNTEAFF,TGTGCCAGCAGCAAAGGTCATCGAGGGGACTTGCCCAACACTGAAGCTTTCTTT
TRBV10-1,.,.,TRBJ2-4,CASSELGVDIQYF,TGCGCCAGCAGTGAGTTAGGGGTGGACATTCAGTACTTC
TRBV6-6,.,.,TRBJ2-2,CASSKDIGELFF,TGTGCCAGCAGCAAGGATATCGGGGAGCTGTTTTTT
TRBV20-1,TRBD1,.,TRBJ1-6,CSASAGAGGNSPLHF,TGCAGTGCTAGTGCCGGGGCAGGGGGGAATTCACCCCTCCACTTT
TRBV5-6,.,.,TRBJ2-5,CASSFIDRPQETQYF,TGTGCCAGCAGCTTCATCGACAGGCCCCAAGAGACCCAGTACTTC
TRBV4-1,.,.,TRBJ2-1,CASSQGVKGSYNEQFF,TGCGCCAGCAGCCAAGGGGTGAAGGGGAGCTACAATGAGCAGTTCTTC
TRBV5-1,TRBD2,.,TRBJ2-3,CASSLTGLAGTTSTDTQYF,TGCGCCAGCAGCTTGACAGGACTAGCGGGAACTACTAGCACAGATACGCAGTATTTT
TRBV11-1,TRBD1,.,TRBJ2-5,CASSLAGTEGETQYF,TGTGCCAGCAGCTTAGCTGGGACAGAAGGAGAGACCCAGTACTTC
TRBV5-1,.,.,TRBJ2-2,CASSWSGTTNTGELFF,TGCGCCAGCAGCTGGAGTGGGACAACGAACACCGGGGAGCTGTTTTTT
TRBV9,.,.,TRBJ2-4,CASSVGTTKNIQYF,TGTGCCAGCAGCGTCGGGACAACCAAAAACATTCAGTACTTC
TRBV5-1,TRBD2,.,TRBJ2-5,CASSSGGGETQYF,TGCGCCAGCAGCTCGGGGGGAGGTGAGACCCAGTACTTC
TRBV5-1,.,.,TRBJ2-2,CASSLEVWAGELFF,TGCGCCAGCAGCTTGGAGGTATGGGCCGGGGAGCTGTTTTTT
TRBV28,.,.,TRBJ1-5,CASSLSQGSNQPQHF,TGTGCCAGCAGTTTATCCCAGGGTAGCAATCAGCCCCAGCATTTT
TRBV29-1,TRBD1,once,TRBJ1-2,CSVASLGTAYGYTF,TGCAGCGTTGCCTCCCTCGGGACAGCCTATGGCTACACCTTC
TRBV7-3,.,.,TRBJ2-5,CASSDQETQYF,TGTGCCAGCAGCGATCAAGAGACCCAGTACTTC
TRBV9,TRBD2,few,TRBJ2-2,CASSVHSGDTGELFF,TGTGCCAGCAGCGTTCACAGCGGGGATACCGGGGAGCTGTTTTTT
TRBV28,.,few,TRBJ1-1,CASSLRVGTEAFF,TGTGCCAGCAGTCTCAGGGTAGGGACTGAAGCTTTCTTT
TRBV19,.,.,TRBJ1-4,CASSSLPIWGTNEKLFF,TGTGCCAGTAGTTCCCTCCCGATTTGGGGCACTAATGAAAAACTGTTTTTT
TRBV11-1,TRBD2,few,TRBJ2-5,CASSTRLAGPQETQYF,TGTGCCAGCAGCACGAGACTAGCGGGGCCCCAAGAGACCCAGTACTTC
TRBV5-1,TRBD1,.,TRBJ2-5,CASSLPGQKETQYF,TGCGCCAGCAGCTTGCCGGGACAGAAAGAGACCCAGTACTTC
TRBV27,TRBD2,.,TRBJ2-5,CASSPSGGRGETQYF,TGTGCCAGCAGTCCCTCGGGGGGAAGAGGAGAGACCCAGTACTTC
TRBV2,TRBD2,.,TRBJ2-1,CASSQRGYDNEQFF,TGTGCCAGCTCCCAGCGGGGGTACGACAATGAGCAGTTCTTC
TRBV30,.,.,TRBJ1-4,CAWSFASEKLFF,TGTGCCTGGAGTTTTGCAAGTGAAAAACTGTTTTTT
TRBV24-1,.,few,TRBJ1-2,CATSPGTRYGYTF,TGTGCCACCAGTCCCGGGACACGTTATGGCTACACCTTC
TRBV5-1,.,once,TRBJ2-3,CASSLRTPSTDTQYF,TGCGCCAGCAGCTTGAGGACACCCAGCACAGATACGCAGTATTTT
TRBV18,TRBD1,.,TRBJ1-5,CASSPGTGGNQPQHF,TGTGCCAGCTCACCTGGGACAGGGGGCAATCAGCCCCAGCATTTT
TRBV2,TRBD1,.,TRBJ2-2,CASTGTGGRNTGELFF,TGTGCCAGTACCGGGACAGGGGGCAGAAACACCGGGGAGCTGTTTTTT
TRBV5-1,TRBD2,once,TRBJ2-1,CASSLVSTSGGFEQFF,TGCGCCAGCAGCTTGGTGTCGACTAGCGGGGGGTTTGAGCAGTTCTTC
TRBV4-1,.,.,TRBJ2-4,CASSLGRGGGNIQYF,TGCGCCAGCAGCTTGGGCCGGGGAGGAGGAAACATTCAGTACTTC